Following are 11 T cell receptor beta chains from one sample sequenced in a study of cytomegalovirus exposure and HLA in healthy donors. Primers included in the PCR were 60 Vbeta and 13 Jbeta primers. This table comes from immunoSEQ multiplex PCR, and its TCRdb copy is limited to in-frame clones, with some not included. The profile shows 200,000 to 250,000 clones, about 80% of them singletons. The sequenced sample consisted of PBMCs. These TCRs come from a woman aged 55-69 years in good health and CMV-seropositive.

The chain carries TRBV4-1 and TRBJ2-1; 7 bases line up with TRBD2. The CDR3 extends over 15 amino acids. The germline V gene encodes CDR1 MGHRA and CDR2 YSYEKL. With V trimmed by 3 bases and J by 9 bases, 11 bases remained unmatched. CDR3 nucleotide sequence: TGCGCCAGCAGCCATGGGGCGGGAGTAGAAGGTGAGCAGTTCTTC. Translation: CASSHGAGVEGEQFF.

This clone has a single count. V usage is TRBV19 and J usage is TRBJ1-2, with 9 bases identical to TRBD1. Germline V gene data show CDR1 as LNHDA and CDR2 as SQIVND (reference sequence). Unmatched junction bases numbered 14, after V lost 1 base and J lost 2 bases. The CDR3 covers 19 residues. The CDR3, as DNA: TGTGCCAGTAGTATAGCAAAGCCGGGACAGGGCGTGTCAAACTATGGCTACACCTTC. Residues: CASSIAKPGQGVSNYGYTF.

The chain's CDR3 is CASSRTGGTDTQYF. In nucleotides, the CDR3 is TGTGCCAGCAGCAGGACAGGGGGCACAGATACGCAGTATTTT. This rearrangement joins TRBV7-6 to TRBJ2-3, with 9 bases identical to TRBD1. This CDR3 comprises 14 residues. Germline V CDR1 and CDR2: SGHVS, FNYEAQ. Trimming cost V 5 bases and J 1 base; bases outside gene matches: 1.

This clone was detected many times. V gene TRBV20-1 combines with J gene TRBJ1-2; D uncertain. Germline assignment: CDR1 DFQATT and CDR2 SNEGSKA (reference sequence). The CDR3 loop spans 9 amino acids. The CDR3 DNA follows: TGCGTTGGAGGCTATGGCTACACCTTC. As protein: CVGGYGYTF.

A word on this clone: Relative to the germline gene, one junction end is altered; a read error may explain this. V usage is TRBV7-9 and J usage is TRBJ1-4; a weak D match, TRBD1 (5 bases). CDR1 SEHNR and CDR2 FQNEAQ come from the germline V gene (reference sequence). CDR3 length: 12 amino acids. CDR3 amino acids: CSSSPGGEKLFF. The CDR3 bases are TGTTCCAGCAGCCCGGGGGGTGAAAAACTGTTTTTT.

The chain recombines TRBV7-9 with TRBJ2-1; TRBD2 aligns across 7 bases. Unmatched junction bases numbered 9, after V lost 4 bases and J lost 3 bases. CDR1 and CDR2 (germline): SEHNR, FQNEAQ (reference sequence). The CDR3 has 16 residues. CDR3 residues: CASSSPVLAHYNEQFF. As DNA, the CDR3 is TGTGCCAGCAGCTCTCCGGTACTAGCGCACTACAATGAGCAGTTCTTC.

In this sample, this clone turned up once. The V and J genes are TRBV5-1 and TRBJ2-1; the match to TRBD1 covers 10 bases. Germline loops: CDR1 SGHRS, CDR2 YFSETQ. The ends lost 5 bases at V and 2 bases at J; junction bases unmatched: 4. The length of the CDR3 is 15 residues. The CDR3 reads CASSLTGGTYNEQFF. The CDR3 nucleotides read TGCGCCAGCAGTCTGACAGGGGGCACCTACAATGAGCAGTTCTTC.

This clone turned up a few times. The chain has TRBV5-4 and TRBJ1-1; TRBD1 agrees at 11 bases. V gave up 4 bases and J gave up 4 bases; unmatched junction bases: 9. This CDR3 is built from 16 residues. The germline gives CDR1 SGHNT, CDR2 YYREEE (reference sequence). CDR3 amino acids: CASSGRTGGGVTEAFF. The CDR3 DNA follows: TGTGCCAGCAGCGGAAGGACAGGGGGCGGGGTCACTGAAGCTTTCTTT. The full variable domain, with the rest looked up from reference TRBV5-4 and TRBJ1-1, is ETGVTQSPTHLIKTRGQQVTLRCSSQSGHNTVSWYQQALGQGPQFIFQYYREEENGRGNFPPRFSGLQFPNYSSELNVNALELDDSALYLCASSGRTGGGVTEAFFGQGTRLTVV.

A word on this clone: Compared with germline, one end of the junction differs, possibly owing to a read error. V usage is TRBV18 and J usage is TRBJ2-7; possible D gene TRBD2, 5 bases. CDR1 KGHSH and CDR2 LQKENI come from the germline V gene. CDR3 length: 13 residues. CDR3 in amino acids: CASSPSIDYKQYF. Written as DNA, the CDR3 is TGTGCCAGCTCACCTTCAATAGACTACAAGCAGTACTTC.

In this sample, this clone turned up once. The chain recombines TRBV7-6 with TRBJ1-5; D is perhaps TRBD1 (5 bases). The V end lost 4 bases, the J end lost 0 bases, and 10 bases lay between the germline ends. This CDR3 contains 15 residues. Germline V gene lookup returns CDR1 SGHVS and CDR2 FNYEAQ. The CDR3 here is CASSSTADSNQPQHF. CDR3 DNA sequence: TGTGCCAGCAGCTCGACAGCAGATAGCAATCAGCCCCAGCATTTT.

The CDR3: CASSLLSSGRGGTQYF. The CDR3 coding sequence is TGTGCCAGCAGCTTGCTCAGTAGCGGGAGGGGTGGTACGCAGTATTTT. The V and J genes are TRBV5-6 and TRBJ2-3, with TRBD2 matching 11 bases. V trimming: 1 base; J trimming: 8 bases; junction bases outside the gene matches: 9. The V gene's germline CDR1 is SGHDT and CDR2 YYEEEE. CDR3 length: 16 residues.